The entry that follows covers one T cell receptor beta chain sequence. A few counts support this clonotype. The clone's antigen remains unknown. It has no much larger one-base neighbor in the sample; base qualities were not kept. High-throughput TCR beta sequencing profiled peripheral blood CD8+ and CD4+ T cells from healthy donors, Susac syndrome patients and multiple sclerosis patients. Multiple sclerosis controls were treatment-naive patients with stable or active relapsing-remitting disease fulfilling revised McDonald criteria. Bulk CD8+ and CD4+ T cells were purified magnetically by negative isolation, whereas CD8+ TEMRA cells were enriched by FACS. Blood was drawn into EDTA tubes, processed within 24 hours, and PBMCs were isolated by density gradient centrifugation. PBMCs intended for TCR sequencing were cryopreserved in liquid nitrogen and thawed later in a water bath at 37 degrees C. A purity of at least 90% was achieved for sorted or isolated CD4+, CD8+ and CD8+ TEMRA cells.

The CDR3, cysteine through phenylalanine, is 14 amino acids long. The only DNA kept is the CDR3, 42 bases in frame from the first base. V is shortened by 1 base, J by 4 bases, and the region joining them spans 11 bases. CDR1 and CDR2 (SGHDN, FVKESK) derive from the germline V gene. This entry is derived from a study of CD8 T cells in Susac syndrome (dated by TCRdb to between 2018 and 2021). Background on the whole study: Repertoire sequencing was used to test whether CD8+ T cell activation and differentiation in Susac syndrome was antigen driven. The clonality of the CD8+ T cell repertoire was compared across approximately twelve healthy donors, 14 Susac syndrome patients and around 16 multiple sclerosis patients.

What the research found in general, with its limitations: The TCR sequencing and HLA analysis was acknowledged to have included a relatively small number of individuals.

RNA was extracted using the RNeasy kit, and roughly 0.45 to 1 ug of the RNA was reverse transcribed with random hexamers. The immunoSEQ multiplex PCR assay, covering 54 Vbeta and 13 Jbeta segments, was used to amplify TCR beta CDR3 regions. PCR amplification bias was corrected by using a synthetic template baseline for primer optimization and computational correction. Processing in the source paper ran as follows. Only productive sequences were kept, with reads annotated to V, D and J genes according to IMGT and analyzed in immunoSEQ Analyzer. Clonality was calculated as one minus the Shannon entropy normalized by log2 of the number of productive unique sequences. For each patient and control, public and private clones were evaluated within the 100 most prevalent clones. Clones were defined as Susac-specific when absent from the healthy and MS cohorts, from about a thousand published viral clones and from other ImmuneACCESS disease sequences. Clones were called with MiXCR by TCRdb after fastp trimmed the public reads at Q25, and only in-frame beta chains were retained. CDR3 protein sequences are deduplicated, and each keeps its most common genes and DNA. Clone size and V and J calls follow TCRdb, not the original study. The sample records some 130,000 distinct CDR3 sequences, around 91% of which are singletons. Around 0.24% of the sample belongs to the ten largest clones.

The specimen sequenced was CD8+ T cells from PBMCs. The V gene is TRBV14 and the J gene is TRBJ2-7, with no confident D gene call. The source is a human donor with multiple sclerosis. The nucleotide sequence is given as TGTGCCAGCAGCCAAGGAGCAGGTGGATACGAGCAGTACTTC. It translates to CASSQGAGGYEQYF.